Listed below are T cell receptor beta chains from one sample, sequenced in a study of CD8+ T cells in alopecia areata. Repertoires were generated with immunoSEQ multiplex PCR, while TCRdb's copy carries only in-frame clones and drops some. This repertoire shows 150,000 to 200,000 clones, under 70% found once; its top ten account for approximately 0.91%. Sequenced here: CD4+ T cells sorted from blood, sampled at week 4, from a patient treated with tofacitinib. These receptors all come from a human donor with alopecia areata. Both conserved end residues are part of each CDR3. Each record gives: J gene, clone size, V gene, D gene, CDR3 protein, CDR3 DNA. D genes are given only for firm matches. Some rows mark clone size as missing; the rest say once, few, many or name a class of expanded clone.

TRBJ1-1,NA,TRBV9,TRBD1,CASSVRQGLNTEAFF,TGTGCCAGCAGCGTCCGACAGGGGTTGAACACTGAAGCTTTCTTT
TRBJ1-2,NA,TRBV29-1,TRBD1,CSVEDRGLRYTF,TGCAGCGTTGAGGACAGGGGCCTCCGTTACACCTTC
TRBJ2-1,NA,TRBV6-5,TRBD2,CASRRLAGSGEQFF,TGTGCCAGCCGGAGACTAGCGGGGTCGGGCGAGCAGTTCTTC
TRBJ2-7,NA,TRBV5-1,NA,CASSPDGTYEQYF,TGCGCCAGCAGCCCGGACGGAACCTACGAGCAGTACTTC
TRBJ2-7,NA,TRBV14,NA,CASSQGLYEQYF,TGTGCCAGCAGCCAAGGGCTCTACGAGCAGTACTTC
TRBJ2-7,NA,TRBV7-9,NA,CASSLTDYEQYF,TGTGCCAGCAGCTTAACGGACTACGAGCAGTACTTC
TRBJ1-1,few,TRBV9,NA,CASSVARNTEAFF,TGTGCCAGCAGCGTAGCGCGGAACACTGAAGCTTTCTTT
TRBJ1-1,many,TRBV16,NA,CASSQGVETEAFF,TGTGCCAGCAGCCAAGGGGTGGAGACTGAAGCTTTCTTT
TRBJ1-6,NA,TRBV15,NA,CATSRPQNVGSPLHF,TGTGCCACCAGCAGACCACAGAACGTGGGTTCACCCCTCCACTTT
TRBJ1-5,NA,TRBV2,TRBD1,CASRGDSNQPQHF,TGTGCCAGCAGGGGGGACAGTAATCAGCCCCAGCATTTT
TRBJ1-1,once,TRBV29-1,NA,CSVVWGALPEAFF,TGCAGCGTTGTTTGGGGGGCTCTGCCTGAAGCTTTCTTT
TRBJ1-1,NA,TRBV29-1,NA,CSALGTAEAFF,TGCAGCGCTTTAGGGACGGCCGAAGCTTTCTTT
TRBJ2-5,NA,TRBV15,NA,CATSRAGNPQETQYF,TGTGCCACCAGCAGGGCCGGGAACCCCCAAGAGACCCAGTACTTC
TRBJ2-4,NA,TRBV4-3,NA,CASSQGLRGLAKNIQYF,TGCGCCAGCAGCCAAGGGCTCCGGGGGCTAGCCAAAAACATTCAGTACTTC
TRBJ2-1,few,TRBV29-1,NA,CSVAKGTNEQFF,TGCAGCGTTGCTAAAGGGACCAATGAGCAGTTCTTC
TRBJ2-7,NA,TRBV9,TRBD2,CASSDGLAGAYEQYF,TGTGCCAGCAGCGACGGACTAGCGGGGGCCTACGAGCAGTACTTC
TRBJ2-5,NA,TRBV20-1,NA,CSARITETQYF,TGCAGTGCCCGAATCACGGAGACCCAGTACTTC
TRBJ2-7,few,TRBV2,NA,CASSEGQTGEQYF,TGTGCCAGCAGTGAAGGACAGACGGGAGAGCAGTACTTC
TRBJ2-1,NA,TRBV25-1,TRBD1,CASSDGTGSYNEQFF,TGTGCCAGCAGTGACGGGACAGGCAGCTACAATGAGCAGTTCTTC
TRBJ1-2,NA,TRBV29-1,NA,CSVTQGYGYTF,TGCAGCGTAACCCAAGGGTACGGCTACACCTTC
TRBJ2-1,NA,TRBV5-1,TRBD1,CASTRDRGLNEQFF,TGCGCCAGCACCCGGGACAGGGGGCTCAATGAGCAGTTCTTC
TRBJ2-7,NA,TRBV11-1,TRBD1,CASSIGGVLVEQYF,TGTGCCAGCAGCATAGGGGGCGTCCTGGTCGAGCAGTACTTC
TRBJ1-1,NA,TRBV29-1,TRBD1,CSVGDRGPTEAFF,TGCAGCGTGGGGGACAGGGGGCCTACTGAAGCTTTCTTT
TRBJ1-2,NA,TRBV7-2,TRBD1,CASSTGQGRRYTF,TGTGCCAGCAGCACCGGACAGGGACGACGCTACACCTTC
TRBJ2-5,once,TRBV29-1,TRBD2,CSVGASGGAQYF,TGCAGCGTTGGGGCTAGCGGGGGGGCGCAGTACTTC
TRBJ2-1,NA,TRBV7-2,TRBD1,CASSLAKQGNEQFF,TGTGCCAGCAGCTTAGCCAAACAGGGGAATGAGCAGTTCTTC
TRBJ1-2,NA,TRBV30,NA,CAWTGGDRRYTF,TGTGCCTGGACCGGTGGTGACCGTCGCTACACCTTC
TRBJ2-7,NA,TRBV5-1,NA,CASSSLQGNSYEQYF,TGCGCCAGCAGCTCCTTACAGGGAAACTCCTACGAGCAGTACTTC
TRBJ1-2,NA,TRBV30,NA,CAWSVQGTYGYTF,TGTGCCTGGAGTGTACAAGGAACCTATGGCTACACCTTC
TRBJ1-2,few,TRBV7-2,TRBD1,CASRGQGMGDYGYTF,TGTGCCAGCAGGGGACAGGGGATGGGCGACTATGGCTACACCTTC
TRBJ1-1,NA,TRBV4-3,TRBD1,CASSRQGTAEAFF,TGCGCCAGCAGCCGACAGGGTACTGCTGAAGCTTTCTTT
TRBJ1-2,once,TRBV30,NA,CAWSGTVEGYTF,TGTGCCTGGAGTGGGACAGTCGAAGGCTACACCTTC
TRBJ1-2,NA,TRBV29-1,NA,CSVDRGDGYTF,TGCAGCGTTGACCGGGGGGATGGCTACACCTTC
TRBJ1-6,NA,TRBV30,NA,CAWSGGTLGNSPLHF,TGTGCCTGGAGTGGGGGGACCCTCGGGAATTCACCCCTCCACTTT
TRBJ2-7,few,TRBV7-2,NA,CASSLQPGVTTYEQYF,TGTGCCAGCAGCCTACAACCCGGGGTGACTACCTACGAGCAGTACTTC
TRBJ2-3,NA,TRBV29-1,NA,CSVELWGDTQYF,TGCAGCGTTGAACTATGGGGAGATACGCAGTATTTT
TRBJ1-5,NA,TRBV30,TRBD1,CAWSGRGLNQPQHF,TGTGCCTGGAGTGGGAGGGGGCTCAATCAGCCCCAGCATTTT
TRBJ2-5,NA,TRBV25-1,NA,CASSELREETQYF,TGTGCCAGCAGTGAATTGAGGGAAGAGACCCAGTACTTC
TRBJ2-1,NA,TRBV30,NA,CAWNPPGGPLHEQFF,TGTGCCTGGAACCCCCCCGGGGGACCACTACATGAGCAGTTCTTC
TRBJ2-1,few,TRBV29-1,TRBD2,CSVPPGLAGGFFYNEQFF,TGCAGCGTTCCTCCGGGACTAGCGGGGGGGTTCTTCTACAATGAGCAGTTCTTC
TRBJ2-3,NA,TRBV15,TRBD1,CATSRDRGRTDTQYF,TGTGCCACCAGCAGAGACAGGGGGCGCACAGATACGCAGTATTTT
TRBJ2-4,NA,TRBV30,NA,CAWSVRIAKNIQYF,TGTGCCTGGAGTGTCAGGATAGCCAAAAACATTCAGTACTTC
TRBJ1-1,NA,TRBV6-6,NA,CASTRGNTEAFF,TGTGCCAGCACTAGGGGGAACACTGAAGCTTTCTTT
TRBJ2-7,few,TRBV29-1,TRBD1,CSVQGQTHEQYF,TGCAGCGTGCAGGGACAGACCCACGAGCAGTACTTC
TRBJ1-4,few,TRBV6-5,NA,CASSSRVF,TGTGCCAGCAGCTCACGGGTTTTT
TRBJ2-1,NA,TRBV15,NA,CATSRPTRNEQFF,TGTGCCACCAGCAGACCTACACGCAATGAGCAGTTCTTC
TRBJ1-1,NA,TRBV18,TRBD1,CASSRTGVGDTEAFF,TGTGCCAGCTCAAGGACAGGCGTGGGGGACACTGAAGCTTTCTTT
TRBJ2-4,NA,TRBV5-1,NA,CASSLGAQRRAKNIQYF,TGCGCCAGCAGCTTGGGGGCCCAGCGTCGGGCCAAAAACATTCAGTACTTC
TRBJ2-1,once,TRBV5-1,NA,CASSLEAESYNEQFF,TGCGCCAGCAGCTTGGAGGCGGAGTCCTACAATGAGCAGTTCTTC
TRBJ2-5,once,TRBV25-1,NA,CASSELGGHETQYF,TGTGCCAGCAGTGAATTGGGGGGTCACGAGACCCAGTACTTC
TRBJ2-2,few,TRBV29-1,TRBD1,CSVAGTGYTGELFF,TGCAGCGTCGCCGGGACAGGGTACACCGGGGAGCTGTTTTTT
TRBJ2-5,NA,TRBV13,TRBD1,CASSSHGQGRAQYF,TGTGCCAGCAGCTCGCACGGACAGGGTCGGGCCCAGTACTTC
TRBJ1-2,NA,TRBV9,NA,CASSDRTNYGYTF,TGTGCCAGCAGCGACAGGACGAACTATGGCTACACCTTC
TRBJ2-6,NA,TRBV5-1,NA,CASSTDSGANVLTF,TGCGCCAGCAGTACTGACTCTGGGGCCAACGTCCTGACTTTC
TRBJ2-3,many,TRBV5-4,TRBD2,CASSRGLAGSTDTQYF,TGTGCCAGCAGCCGGGGACTAGCGGGGAGCACAGATACGCAGTATTTT